The source of this TCR beta chain is a study of T cells in Graves' hyperthyroidism and ophthalmopathy. Study-wide points: A model of 13 V-J features distinguished ophthalmopathy from stable hyperthyroidism.

This clonotype was counted many times. Its antigen is unknown. RNA transcripts yielded amplified TCR beta CDR3 regions. HTBI primers were used for first-round RT-PCR of the TCR CDR3. TCRdb re-called the multiplex PCR reads with MiXCR, one entry per CDR3 protein. This table holds around 690,000 distinct CDR3 sequences, less than 25% found once. Disease lasting under 3 months, a NOSPECS grade of at least 4, and a Clinical Activity Score of at least 3 were features of the ophthalmopathy patients. Clinical symptoms, serum thyroxine and TRAb, thyroid ultrasound and orbital computed tomography together formed the diagnostic basis. J lost 0 bases, V lost 5 bases, and 5 bases had no gene match. CDR1 is MDHEN and CDR2 is SYDVKM in the germline V gene. This CDR3 is 16 amino acids long.

This chain joins TRBV28 and TRBJ1-5, with TRBD1 matching over 9 bases. Sequencing was carried out using blood. This clonotype was sampled from a man aged 25-40 years with Graves' ophthalmopathy. CDR3 DNA: TGTGCCAGCAGTCGAGGGACAGGGTATAGCAATCAGCCCCAGCATTTT. Protein: CASSRGTGYSNQPQHF.